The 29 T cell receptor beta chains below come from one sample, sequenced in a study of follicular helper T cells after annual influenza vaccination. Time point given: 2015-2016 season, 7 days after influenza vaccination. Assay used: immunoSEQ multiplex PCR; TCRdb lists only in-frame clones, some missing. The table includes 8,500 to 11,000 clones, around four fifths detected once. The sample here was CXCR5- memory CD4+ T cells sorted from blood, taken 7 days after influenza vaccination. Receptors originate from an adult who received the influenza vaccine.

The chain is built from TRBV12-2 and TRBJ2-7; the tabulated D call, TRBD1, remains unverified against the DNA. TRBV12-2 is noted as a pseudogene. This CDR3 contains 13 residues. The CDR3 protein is CASRLQISYEQYF. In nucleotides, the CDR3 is TGTGCAAGTCGCCTGCAGATCTCCTACGAGCAGTACTTC.

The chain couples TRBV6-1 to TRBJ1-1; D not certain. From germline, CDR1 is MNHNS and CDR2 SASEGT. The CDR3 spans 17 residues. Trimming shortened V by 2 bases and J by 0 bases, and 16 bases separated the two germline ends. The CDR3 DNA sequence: TGTGCCAGCAGTGAAAAGGGTGCAGGACGATTGAACACTGAAGCTTTCTTT. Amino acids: CASSEKGAGRLNTEAFF.

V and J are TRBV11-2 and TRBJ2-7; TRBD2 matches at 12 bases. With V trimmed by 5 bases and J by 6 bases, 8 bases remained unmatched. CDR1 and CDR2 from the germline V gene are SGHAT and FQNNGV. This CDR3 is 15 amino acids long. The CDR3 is CASSPLAGGPFEQYF. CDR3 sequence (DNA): TGTGCCAGCAGCCCGCTAGCGGGGGGGCCTTTCGAGCAGTACTTC.

The CDR3 protein is CASSTETGGGNQPQHF. CDR3 sequence (DNA): TGTGCCAGTAGTACGGAAACAGGGGGCGGGAATCAGCCCCAGCATTTT. The V call is TRBV19, the J call TRBJ1-5; 9 nucleotides line up with TRBD1. V gave up 4 bases and J gave up 4 bases; unmatched junction bases: 8. The CDR3 loop spans 16 amino acids. Germline loops: CDR1 LNHDA, CDR2 SQIVND (reference sequence).

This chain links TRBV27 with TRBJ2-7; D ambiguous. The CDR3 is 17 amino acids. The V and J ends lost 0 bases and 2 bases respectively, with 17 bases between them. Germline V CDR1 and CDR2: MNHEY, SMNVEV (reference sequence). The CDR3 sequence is CASSLSGYFTPTYEQYF. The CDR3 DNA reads TGTGCCAGCAGTTTATCCGGATACTTTACCCCTACCTACGAGCAGTACTTC.

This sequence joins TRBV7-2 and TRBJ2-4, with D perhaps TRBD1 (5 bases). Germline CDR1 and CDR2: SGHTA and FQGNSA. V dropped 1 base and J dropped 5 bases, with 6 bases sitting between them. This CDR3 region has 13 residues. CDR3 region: CASSLVRENIQYF. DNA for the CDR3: TGTGCCAGCAGCTTAGTCAGGGAAAACATTCAGTACTTC.

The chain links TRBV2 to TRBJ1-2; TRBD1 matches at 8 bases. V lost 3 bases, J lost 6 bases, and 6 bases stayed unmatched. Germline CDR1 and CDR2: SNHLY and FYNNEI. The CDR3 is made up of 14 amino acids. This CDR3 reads CASSDSQGANGYTF. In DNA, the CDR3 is TGTGCCAGCAGTGACTCCCAGGGGGCAAATGGCTACACCTTC.

CDR3 amino acids: CASSEMTGETQYF. CDR3 in DNA: TGTGCCAGCAGTGAAATGACGGGAGAGACCCAGTACTTC. The chain links TRBV2 to TRBJ2-5, with D unresolved. The CDR3 is 13 residues long. Germline loops: CDR1 SNHLY, CDR2 FYNNEI. V lost 2 bases, J lost 4 bases, and 8 bases lay in between.

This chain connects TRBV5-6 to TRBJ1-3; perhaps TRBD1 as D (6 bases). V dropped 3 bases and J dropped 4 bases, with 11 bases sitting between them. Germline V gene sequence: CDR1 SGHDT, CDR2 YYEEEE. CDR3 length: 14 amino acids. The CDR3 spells CASSSTGSGNTIYF. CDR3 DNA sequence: TGTGCCAGCAGCTCTACAGGGTCCGGAAACACCATATATTTT.

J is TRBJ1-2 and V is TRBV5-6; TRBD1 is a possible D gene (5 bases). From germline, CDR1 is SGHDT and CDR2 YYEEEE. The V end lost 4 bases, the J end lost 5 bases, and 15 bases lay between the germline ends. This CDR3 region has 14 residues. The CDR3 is CASSPDGGRYGYTF. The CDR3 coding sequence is TGTGCCAGCAGCCCGGACGGGGGGAGGTATGGCTACACCTTC. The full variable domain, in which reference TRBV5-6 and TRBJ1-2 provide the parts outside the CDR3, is DAGVTQSPTHLIKTRGQQVTLRCSPKSGHDTVSWYQQALGQGPQFIFQYYEEEERQRGNFPDRFSGHQFPNYSSELNVNALLLGDSALYLCASSPDGGRYGYTFGSGTRLTVV.

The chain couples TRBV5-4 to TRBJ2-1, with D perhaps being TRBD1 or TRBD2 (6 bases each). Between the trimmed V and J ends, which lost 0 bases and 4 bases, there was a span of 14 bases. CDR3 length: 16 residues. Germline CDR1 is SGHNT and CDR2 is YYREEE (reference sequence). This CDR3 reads CASSLGDSRGYNEQFF. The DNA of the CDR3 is TGTGCCAGCAGCTTGGGGGACTCGAGGGGGTACAATGAGCAGTTCTTC. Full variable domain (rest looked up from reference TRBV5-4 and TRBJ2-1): ETGVTQSPTHLIKTRGQQVTLRCSSQSGHNTVSWYQQALGQGPQFIFQYYREEENGRGNFPPRFSGLQFPNYSSELNVNALELDDSALYLCASSLGDSRGYNEQFFGPGTRLTVL.

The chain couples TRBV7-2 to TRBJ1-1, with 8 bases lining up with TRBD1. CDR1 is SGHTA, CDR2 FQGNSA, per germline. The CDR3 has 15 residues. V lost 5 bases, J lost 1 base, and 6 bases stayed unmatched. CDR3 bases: TGTGCCAGCAGCATCCGGGACAGGCAGAACACTGAAGCTTTCTTT. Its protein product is CASSIRDRQNTEAFF.

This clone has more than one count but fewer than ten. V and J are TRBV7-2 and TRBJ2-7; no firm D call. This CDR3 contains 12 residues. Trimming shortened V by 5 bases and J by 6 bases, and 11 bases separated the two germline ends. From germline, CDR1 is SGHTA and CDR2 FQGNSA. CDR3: CASSASVGEQYF. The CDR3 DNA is TGTGCCAGCAGCGCCTCAGTGGGCGAGCAGTACTTC.

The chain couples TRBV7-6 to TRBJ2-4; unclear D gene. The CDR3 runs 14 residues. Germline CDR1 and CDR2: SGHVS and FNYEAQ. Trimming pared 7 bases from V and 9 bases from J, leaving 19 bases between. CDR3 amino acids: CASTLPPDGSIQYF. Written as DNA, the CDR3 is TGTGCCAGCACCCTCCCCCCGGACGGTAGCATTCAGTACTTC. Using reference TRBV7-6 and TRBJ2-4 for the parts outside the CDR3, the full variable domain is GAGVSQSPRYKVTKRGQDVALRCDPISGHVSLYWYRQALGQGPEFLTYFNYEAQQDKSGLPNDRFSAERPEGSISTLTIQRTEQRDSAMYRCASTLPPDGSIQYFGAGTRLSVL.

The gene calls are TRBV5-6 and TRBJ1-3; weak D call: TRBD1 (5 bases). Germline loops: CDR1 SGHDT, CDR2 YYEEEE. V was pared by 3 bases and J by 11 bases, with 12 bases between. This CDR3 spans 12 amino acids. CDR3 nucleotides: TGTGCCAGCAGCTCGGGGCCTGACCCCATATATTTT. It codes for CASSSGPDPIYF.

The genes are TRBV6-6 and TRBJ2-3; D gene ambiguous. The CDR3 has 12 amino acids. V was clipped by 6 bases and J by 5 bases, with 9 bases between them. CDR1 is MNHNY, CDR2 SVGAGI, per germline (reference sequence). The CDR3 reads CASSEVVDTQYF. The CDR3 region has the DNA TGTGCCAGCAGCGAGGTTGTAGATACGCAGTATTTT.

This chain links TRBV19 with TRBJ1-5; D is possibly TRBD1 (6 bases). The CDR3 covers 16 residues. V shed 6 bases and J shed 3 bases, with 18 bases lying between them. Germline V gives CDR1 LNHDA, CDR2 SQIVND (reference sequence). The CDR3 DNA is TGTGCCAGTAGGAAGATACAGGGTCAGGCCAATCAGCCCCAGCATTTT. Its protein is CASRKIQGQANQPQHF. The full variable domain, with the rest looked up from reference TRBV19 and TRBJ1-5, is DGGITQSPKYLFRKEGQNVTLSCEQNLNHDAMYWYRQDPGQGLRLIYYSQIVNDFQKGDIAEGYSVSREKKESFPLTVTSAQKNPTAFYLCASRKIQGQANQPQHFGDGTRLSIL.

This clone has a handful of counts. CDR3 DNA sequence: TGTGCCATTGCGGACGGGCGGTCCTACGAGCAGTACTTC. It codes for CAIADGRSYEQYF. The chain carries TRBV2 and TRBJ2-7; D is unresolved. CDR3 length: 13 residues. The germline V and J ends were trimmed by 10 bases and 1 base, with 14 bases remaining between them. The germline V gene encodes CDR1 SNHLY and CDR2 FYNNEI.

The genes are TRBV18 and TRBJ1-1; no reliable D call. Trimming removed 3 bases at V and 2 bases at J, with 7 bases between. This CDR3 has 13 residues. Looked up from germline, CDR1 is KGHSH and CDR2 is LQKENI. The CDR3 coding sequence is TGTGCCAGCTCACCGGCAGGAAACACTGAAGCTTTCTTT. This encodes CASSPAGNTEAFF.

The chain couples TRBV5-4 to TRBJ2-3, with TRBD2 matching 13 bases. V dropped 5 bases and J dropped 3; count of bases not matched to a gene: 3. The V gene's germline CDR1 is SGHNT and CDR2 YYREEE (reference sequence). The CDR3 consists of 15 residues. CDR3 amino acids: CASRLAGGKTDTQYF. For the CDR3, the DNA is TGTGCCAGCAGACTAGCGGGGGGGAAAACAGATACGCAGTATTTT.

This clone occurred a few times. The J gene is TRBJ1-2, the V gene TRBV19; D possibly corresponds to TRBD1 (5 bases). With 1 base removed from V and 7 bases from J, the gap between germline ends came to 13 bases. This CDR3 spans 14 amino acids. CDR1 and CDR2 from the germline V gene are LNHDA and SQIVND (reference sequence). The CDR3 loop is CASSIGQGGGGYTF. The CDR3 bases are TGTGCCAGTAGTATAGGGCAGGGAGGCGGTGGCTACACCTTC.

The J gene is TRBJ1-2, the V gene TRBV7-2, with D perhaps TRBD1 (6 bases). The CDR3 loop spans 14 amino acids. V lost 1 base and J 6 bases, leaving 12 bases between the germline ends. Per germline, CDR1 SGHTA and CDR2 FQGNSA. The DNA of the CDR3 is TGTGCCAGCAGCTTAGTGGCAGGGGAGAATGGCTACACCTTC. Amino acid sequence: CASSLVAGENGYTF.

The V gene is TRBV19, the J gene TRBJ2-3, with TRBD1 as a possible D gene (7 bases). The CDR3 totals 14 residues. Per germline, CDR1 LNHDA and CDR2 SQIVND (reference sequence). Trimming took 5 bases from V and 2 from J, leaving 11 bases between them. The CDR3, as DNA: TGTGCCAGTAGTCAGGGGGAGGACACAGATACGCAGTATTTT. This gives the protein CASSQGEDTDTQYF.

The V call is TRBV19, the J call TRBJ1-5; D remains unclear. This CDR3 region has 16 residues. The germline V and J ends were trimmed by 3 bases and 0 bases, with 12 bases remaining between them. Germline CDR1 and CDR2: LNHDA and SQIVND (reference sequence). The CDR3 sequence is CASSMVGQNSNQPQHF. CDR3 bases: TGTGCCAGTAGTATGGTAGGGCAGAATAGCAATCAGCCCCAGCATTTT.

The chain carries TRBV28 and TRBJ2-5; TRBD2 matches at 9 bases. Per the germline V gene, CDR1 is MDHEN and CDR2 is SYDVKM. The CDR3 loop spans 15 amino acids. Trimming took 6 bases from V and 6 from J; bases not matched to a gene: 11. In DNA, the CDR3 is TGTGCCAGCAGCCCACGACTAGCGGCGGTGAAGACCCAGTACTTC. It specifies CASSPRLAAVKTQYF.

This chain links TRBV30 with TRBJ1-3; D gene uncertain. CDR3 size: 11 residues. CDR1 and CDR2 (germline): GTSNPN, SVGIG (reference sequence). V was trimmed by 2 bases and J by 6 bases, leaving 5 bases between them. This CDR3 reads CAWSLTNTIYF. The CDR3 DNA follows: TGTGCCTGGAGTTTAACAAACACCATATATTTT.

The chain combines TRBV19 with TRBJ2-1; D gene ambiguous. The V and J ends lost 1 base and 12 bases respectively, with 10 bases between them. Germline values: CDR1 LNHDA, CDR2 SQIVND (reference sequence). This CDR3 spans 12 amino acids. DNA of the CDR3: TGTGCCAGTAGTATAGGCCCCGGTGGGCAGTTCTTC. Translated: CASSIGPGGQFF.

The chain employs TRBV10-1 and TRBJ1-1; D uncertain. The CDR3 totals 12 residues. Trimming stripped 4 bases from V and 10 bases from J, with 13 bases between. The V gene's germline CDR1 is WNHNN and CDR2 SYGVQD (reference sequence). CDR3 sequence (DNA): TGCGCCAGCAGTGCGGCGGGTTTGGGAGCTTTCTTT. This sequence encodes CASSAAGLGAFF.

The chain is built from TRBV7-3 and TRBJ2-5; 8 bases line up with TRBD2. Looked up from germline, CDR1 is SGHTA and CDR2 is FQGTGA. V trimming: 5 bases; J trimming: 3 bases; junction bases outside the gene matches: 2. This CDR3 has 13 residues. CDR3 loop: CASSATSEETQYF. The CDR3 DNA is TGTGCCAGCAGCGCGACTAGCGAAGAGACCCAGTACTTC.